This T cell receptor beta chain was recovered during a study of cytomegalovirus exposure and HLA in healthy donors (TCRdb year 2017). With respect to the entire study: According to a later analysis, one platform produced both the 100 to 150 validation repertoires and the 730 or so repertoires of the first cohort. The aim of the study was to test whether cataloging public T cell receptors could identify signatures of past pathogen exposure. Along with the roughly 710-subject first cohort, a separate validation cohort of around 120 different subjects was used. To predict cytomegalovirus infection status, the study combined high-throughput TCR immunosequencing, statistical association of individual TCRs with disease status, and machine learning. Broader findings and caveats from the paper: A later analysis found that TCRs clustered in the first cohort also tended to co-occur in the 120 validation repertoires, with 90% to 95% of cluster scores above 0. The classifier was reported to diagnose cytomegalovirus status with high specificity and sensitivity in both the original cohort and the validation cohort. A total of fewer than 200 TCR beta chains were listed by the study as associated with cytomegalovirus. While some public TCRs were present in many individuals, most TCR sequences turned up only very rarely across donors. The validation cohort had no HLA typing available for a later analysis, so co-occurrence within that cohort was assessed over all 120 or so repertoires. It was suggested by the authors that the approach could potentially be generalized to other disease states and immunological phenotypes. In vitro tests confirmed that a few of the cytomegalovirus-associated TCR beta chains recognize cytomegalovirus antigens.

Worth noting for this clone: This receptor's antigen is unknown. Base qualities are missing; no much larger clone stands one base away.

The donors belonged to the validation cohort of about 110 subjects, which was separate from the approximately 680-subject first cohort. Library preparation used the immunoSEQ multiplex PCR assay. In the authors' own workflow: A statistical classification framework was built for diagnosing cytomegalovirus status from the catalog of TCR beta chain sequences. Imported from immuneACCESS, the table was reduced by TCRdb to in-frame sequences with V and J called. These copies leave out some clones; in studies compared against another copy, an unresolved V gene accounts for under half, and the cause of the remainder is not known. D and trimming were read from the DNA, whereas the V and J calls and clone size are those reported in that table. The sample table holds some 270,000 clones, of which just over 85% were seen once. Jointly, the top ten make up approximately 1% of the sample. The receptor comes from a woman aged 18-29 years in good health and CMV-seronegative. What was sequenced was PBMCs.

The CDR3 reads CASSDSASGANVLTF. The DNA reads as follows: TGTGCCAGCAGTGACTCAGCTTCAGGGGCCAACGTCCTGACTTTC. The chain is encoded by TRBV6-4 joined to TRBJ2-6, with no confident D gene call. The CDR3, cysteine through phenylalanine, is 15 amino acids long. CDR3 DNA is the only sequence kept; it has 45 bases, read in frame from the first base. From a lookup of the germline V gene, CDR1 and CDR2 are MRHNA and SNTAGT. Cut back by 0 bases and 4 bases, the V and J ends lie 7 bases apart.